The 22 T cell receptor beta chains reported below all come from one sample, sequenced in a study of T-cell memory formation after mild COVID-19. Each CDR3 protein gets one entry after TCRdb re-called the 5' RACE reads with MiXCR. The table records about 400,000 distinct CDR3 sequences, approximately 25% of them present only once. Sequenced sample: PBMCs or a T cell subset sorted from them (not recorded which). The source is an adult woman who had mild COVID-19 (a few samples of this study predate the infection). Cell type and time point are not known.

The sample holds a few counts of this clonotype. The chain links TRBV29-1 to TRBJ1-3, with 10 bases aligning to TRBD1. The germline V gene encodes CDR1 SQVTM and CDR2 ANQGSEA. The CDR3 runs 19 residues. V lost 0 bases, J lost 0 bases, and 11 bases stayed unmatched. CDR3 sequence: CSVEDPDRGFFASGNTIYF. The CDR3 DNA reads TGCAGCGTTGAAGACCCGGACAGGGGGTTTTTCGCCTCTGGAAACACCATATATTTT.

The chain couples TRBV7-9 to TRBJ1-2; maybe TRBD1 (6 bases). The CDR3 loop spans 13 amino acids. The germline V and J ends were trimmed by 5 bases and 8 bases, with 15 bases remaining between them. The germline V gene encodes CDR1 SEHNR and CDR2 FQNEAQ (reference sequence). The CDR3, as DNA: TGTGCCAGCAGCGGGGGCGAGGTCGGAGGCTACACCTTC. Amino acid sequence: CASSGGEVGGYTF.

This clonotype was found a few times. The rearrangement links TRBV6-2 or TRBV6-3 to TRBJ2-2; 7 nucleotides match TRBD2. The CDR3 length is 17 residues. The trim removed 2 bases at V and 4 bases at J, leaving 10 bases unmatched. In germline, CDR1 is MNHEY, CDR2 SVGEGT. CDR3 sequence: CASSYHGLAVSTGELFF. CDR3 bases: TGTGCCAGCAGTTACCATGGCCTAGCGGTTTCCACCGGGGAGCTGTTTTTT.

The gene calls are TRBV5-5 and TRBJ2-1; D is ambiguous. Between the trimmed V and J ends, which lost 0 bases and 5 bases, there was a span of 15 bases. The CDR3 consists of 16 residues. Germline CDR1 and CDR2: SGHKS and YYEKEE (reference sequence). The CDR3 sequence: CASSLDVYRPNNEQFF. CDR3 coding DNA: TGTGCCAGCAGCTTGGATGTCTACCGTCCCAACAATGAGCAGTTCTTC.

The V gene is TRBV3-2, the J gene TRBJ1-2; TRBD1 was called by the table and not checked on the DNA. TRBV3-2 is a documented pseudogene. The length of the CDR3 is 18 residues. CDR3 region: CASSQEVSHGTGGCGYTF. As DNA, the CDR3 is TGTGCCAGCAGCCAAGAAGTATCCCACGGGACAGGGGGCTGTGGCTACACCTTC.

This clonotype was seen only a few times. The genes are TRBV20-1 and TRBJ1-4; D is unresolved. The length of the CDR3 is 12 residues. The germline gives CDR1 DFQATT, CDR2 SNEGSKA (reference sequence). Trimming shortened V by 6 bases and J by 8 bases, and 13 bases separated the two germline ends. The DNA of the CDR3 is TGCAGTGCGAGGCCCGGAGGGGAAAAACTGTTTTTT. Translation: CSARPGGEKLFF.

In DNA form, the CDR3 reads TGTGCCACCAGCAGTGAGGGACAGGGATCGGCTAACTATGGCTACACCTTC. Translated: CATSSEGQGSANYGYTF. J is TRBJ1-2 and V is TRBV15; 9 bases are shared with TRBD1. Germline V lookup: CDR1 LNHNV, CDR2 YYDKDF (reference sequence). After removal of 3 bases from V and 0 bases from J, the junction contained 8 bases not matched to a gene. This CDR3 is built from 17 residues. Full variable domain (outside the CDR3, taken from reference TRBV15 and TRBJ1-2): DAMVIQNPRYQVTQFGKPVTLSCSQTLNHNVMYWYQQKSSQAPKLLFHYYDKDFNNEADTPDNFQSRRPNTSFCFLDIRSPGLGDTAMYLCATSSEGQGSANYGYTFGSGTRLTVV.

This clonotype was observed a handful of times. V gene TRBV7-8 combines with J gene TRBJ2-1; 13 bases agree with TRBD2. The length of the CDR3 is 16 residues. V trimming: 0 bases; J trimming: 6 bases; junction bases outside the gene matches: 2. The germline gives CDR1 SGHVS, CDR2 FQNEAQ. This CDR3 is CASSLARTSGSNEQFF. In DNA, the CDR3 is TGTGCCAGCAGCTTAGCGCGGACTAGCGGGAGCAATGAGCAGTTCTTC.

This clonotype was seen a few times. CDR3 protein: CASSLDGGGKDEQYF. The CDR3 nucleotides read TGTGCCAGCAGCTTAGACGGAGGGGGGAAAGACGAGCAGTACTTC. The rearrangement uses TRBV7-9 and TRBJ2-7; D may match TRBD1 or TRBD2 (6 bases each). CDR1 and CDR2 from the germline V gene are SEHNR and FQNEAQ (reference sequence). The CDR3 has 15 residues. V was trimmed by 1 base and J by 5 bases, leaving 15 bases between them.

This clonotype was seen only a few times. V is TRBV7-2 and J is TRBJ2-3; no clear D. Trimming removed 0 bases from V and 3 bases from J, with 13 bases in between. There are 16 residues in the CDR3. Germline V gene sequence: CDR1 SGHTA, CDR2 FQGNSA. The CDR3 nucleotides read TGTGCCAGCAGCTTAGCCGAGACCCCAAGGACAGATACGCAGTATTTT. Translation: CASSLAETPRTDTQYF.

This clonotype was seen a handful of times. The CDR3 DNA follows: TGTGCCAGCAGCGTAACTGTCATGAACACTGAAGCTTTCTTT. This codes for CASSVTVMNTEAFF. This chain uses TRBV9 with TRBJ1-1; D is ambiguous. V lost 1 base and J 0 bases, leaving 7 bases between the germline ends. There are 14 residues in the CDR3. The germline gives CDR1 SGDLS, CDR2 YYNGEE.

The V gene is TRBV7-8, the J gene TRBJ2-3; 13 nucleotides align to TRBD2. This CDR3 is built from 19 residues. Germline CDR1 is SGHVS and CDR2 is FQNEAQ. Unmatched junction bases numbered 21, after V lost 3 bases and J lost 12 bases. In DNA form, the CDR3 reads TGTGCCAGCAGCTTGTTCCGGACTAGCGGGGGAGTGGGTTTAGGGAGTCAGTATTTT. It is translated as CASSLFRTSGGVGLGSQYF.

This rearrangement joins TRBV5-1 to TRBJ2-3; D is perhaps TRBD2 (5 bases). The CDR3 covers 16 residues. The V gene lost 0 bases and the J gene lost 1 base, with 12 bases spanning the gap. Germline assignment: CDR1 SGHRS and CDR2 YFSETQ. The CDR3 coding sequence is TGCGCCAGCAGCTTGGGTGGCGGGCCGCGCACAGATACGCAGTATTTT. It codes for CASSLGGGPRTDTQYF.

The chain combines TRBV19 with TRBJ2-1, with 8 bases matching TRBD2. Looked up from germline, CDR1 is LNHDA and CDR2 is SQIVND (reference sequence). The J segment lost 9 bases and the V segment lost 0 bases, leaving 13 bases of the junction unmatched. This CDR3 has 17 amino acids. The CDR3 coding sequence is TGTGCCAGTAGTATAGATCCTCGAGCAGCCGGGGGGGGTGAGCAGTTCTTC. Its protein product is CASSIDPRAAGGGEQFF. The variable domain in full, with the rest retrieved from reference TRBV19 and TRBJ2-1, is DGGITQSPKYLFRKEGQNVTLSCEQNLNHDAMYWYRQDPGQGLRLIYYSQIVNDFQKGDIAEGYSVSREKKESFPLTVTSAQKNPTAFYLCASSIDPRAAGGGEQFFGPGTRLTVL.

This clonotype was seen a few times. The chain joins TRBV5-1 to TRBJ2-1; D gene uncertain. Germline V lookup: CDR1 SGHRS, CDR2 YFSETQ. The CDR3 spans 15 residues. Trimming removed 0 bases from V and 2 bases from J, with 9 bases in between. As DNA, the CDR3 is TGCGCCAGCAGCTTGGTAGACCCTGCCTACAATGAGCAGTTCTTC. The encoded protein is CASSLVDPAYNEQFF.

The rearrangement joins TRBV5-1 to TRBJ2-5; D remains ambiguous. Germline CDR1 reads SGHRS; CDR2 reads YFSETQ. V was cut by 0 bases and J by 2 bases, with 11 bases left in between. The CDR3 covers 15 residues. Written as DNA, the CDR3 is TGCGCCAGCAGCTTGGTTGGTGGGAAACAAGAGACCCAGTACTTC. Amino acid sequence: CASSLVGGKQETQYF.

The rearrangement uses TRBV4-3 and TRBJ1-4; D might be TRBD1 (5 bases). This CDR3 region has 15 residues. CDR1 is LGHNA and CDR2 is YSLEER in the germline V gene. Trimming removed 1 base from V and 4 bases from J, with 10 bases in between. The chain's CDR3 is CASSQAGLGNEKLFF. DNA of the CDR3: TGCGCCAGCAGCCAAGCAGGGTTAGGTAATGAAAAACTGTTTTTT.

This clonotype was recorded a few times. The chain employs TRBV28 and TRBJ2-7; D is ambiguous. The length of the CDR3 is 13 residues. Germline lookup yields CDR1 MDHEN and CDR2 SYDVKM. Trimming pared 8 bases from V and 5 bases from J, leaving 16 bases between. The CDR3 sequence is CASLGQDLHEQYF. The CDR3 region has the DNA TGTGCCAGCCTCGGGCAGGATCTCCACGAGCAGTACTTC. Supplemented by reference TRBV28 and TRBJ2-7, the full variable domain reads DVKVTQSSRYLVKRTGEKVFLECVQDMDHENMFWYRQDPGLGLRLIYFSYDVKMKEKGDIPEGYSVSREKKERFSLILESASTNQTSMYLCASLGQDLHEQYFGPGTRLTVT.

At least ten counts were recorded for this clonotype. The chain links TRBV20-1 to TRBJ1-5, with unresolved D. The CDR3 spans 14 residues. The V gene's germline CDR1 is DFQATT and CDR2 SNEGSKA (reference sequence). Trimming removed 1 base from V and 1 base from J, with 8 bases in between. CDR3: CSARADMSNQPQHF. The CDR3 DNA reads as TGCAGTGCTAGAGCCGACATGAGCAATCAGCCCCAGCATTTT.

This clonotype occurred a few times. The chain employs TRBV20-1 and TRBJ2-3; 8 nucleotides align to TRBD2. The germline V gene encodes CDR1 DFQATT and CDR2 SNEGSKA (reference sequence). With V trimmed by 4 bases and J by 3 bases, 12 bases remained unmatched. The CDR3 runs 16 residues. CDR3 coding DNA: TGCAGTGCTAATGTCCCGGGGGGGCTTAGGACAGATACGCAGTATTTT. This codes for CSANVPGGLRTDTQYF.

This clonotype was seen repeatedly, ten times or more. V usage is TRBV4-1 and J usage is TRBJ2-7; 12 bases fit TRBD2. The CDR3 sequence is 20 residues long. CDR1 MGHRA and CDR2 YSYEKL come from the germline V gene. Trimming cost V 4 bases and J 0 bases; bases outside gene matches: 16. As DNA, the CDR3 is TGCGCCAGCAGCCGATTCGCACCGGGACTAGCGGGCCGTAGCTCCTACGAGCAGTACTTC. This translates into CASSRFAPGLAGRSSYEQYF.

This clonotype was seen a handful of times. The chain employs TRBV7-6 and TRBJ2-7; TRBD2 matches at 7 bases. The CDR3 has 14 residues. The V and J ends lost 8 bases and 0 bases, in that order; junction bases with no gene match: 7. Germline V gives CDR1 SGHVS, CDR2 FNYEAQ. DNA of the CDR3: TGTGCCAGCGGCGGGGGATTAAACTCCTACGAGCAGTACTTC. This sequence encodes CASGGGLNSYEQYF.